The 27 T cell receptor beta chains given below trace back to one sample, sequenced in a study of human T cells and chemical hapten exposure. TCRdb reprocessed the RACE reads with MiXCR, giving one entry per CDR3 protein. The sample includes some 52,000 distinct CDR3 sequences, approximately 11% of them seen just once. Stated time point: patch test 1, 2 weeks after DPC sensitization. As for treatment: therapeutic diphenylcyclopropenone sensitization with weekly scalp DPC. From whole blood left unfractionated, total RNA was extracted. Sequencing used whole blood, obtained in connection with sensitization to the hapten diphenylcyclopropenone (DPC). The source of these receptors is a woman aged 40 to 50 with alopecia areata. Some clones in this sample may be carry-over from other donors' samples.

This clonotype was found many times. The V call is TRBV11-3, the J call TRBJ1-1; 9 bases fit TRBD1. The J segment lost 10 bases and the V segment lost 5 bases, leaving 5 bases of the junction unmatched. This CDR3 contains 12 residues. Per the germline V gene, CDR1 is SGHNT and CDR2 is YENEEA. The CDR3 region is CASSPGTGRAFF. As DNA, the CDR3 is TGTGCCAGCAGCCCCGGGACAGGGCGAGCTTTCTTT.

Only a few counts were recorded for this clonotype. The chain has TRBV20-1 and TRBJ2-7, with 9 bases identical to TRBD1. The ends lost 3 bases at V and 5 bases at J; junction bases unmatched: 11. The CDR3 runs 15 residues. Looked up from germline, CDR1 is DFQATT and CDR2 is SNEGSKA (reference sequence). Written as DNA, the CDR3 is TGCAGTGCTAGTCCATCCGGGACAGGGAACCACGAGCAGTACTTC. Amino acid sequence: CSASPSGTGNHEQYF.

Only a few counts were recorded for this clonotype. The genes are TRBV20-1 and TRBJ2-1, with 9 bases that match TRBD2. CDR1 and CDR2 (germline): DFQATT, SNEGSKA (reference sequence). CDR3 length: 17 amino acids. Germline trimming cut 0 bases from V and 4 bases from J; bases unmatched to any gene: 10. CDR3 sequence reads: CSARDSAGGNIYNEQFF. The CDR3 region has the DNA TGCAGTGCTAGAGATTCTGCGGGAGGGAATATTTACAATGAGCAGTTCTTC.

This clonotype was found many times. The rearrangement uses TRBV7-9 and TRBJ2-3; D gene unclear. The CDR3 length is 12 residues. Germline lookup yields CDR1 SEHNR and CDR2 FQNEAQ (reference sequence). Trimming removed 0 bases from V and 5 bases from J, with 3 bases in between. This CDR3 reads CASSLAVDTQYF. The CDR3 DNA reads TGTGCCAGCAGCTTAGCGGTAGATACGCAGTATTTT.

This clonotype came up many times. V gene TRBV7-9 combines with J gene TRBJ1-5, with a tentative D call TRBD1 (5 bases). In germline, CDR1 is SEHNR, CDR2 FQNEAQ (reference sequence). The CDR3 contains 13 residues. Trimming cost V 8 bases and J 8 bases, with 16 bases left between them. CDR3 amino acids: CASAEAGSEPQHF. The CDR3 DNA follows: TGTGCCAGCGCCGAGGCAGGGTCCGAGCCCCAGCATTTT.

This clonotype appeared many times. V gene TRBV12-3 or TRBV12-4 combines with J gene TRBJ1-5, with TRBD1 matching 8 bases. V shed 5 bases, J shed 3 bases, and the junction held 3 bases outside the gene matches. The CDR3 extends over 14 amino acids. In DNA form, the CDR3 reads TGTGCCAGCAGTCGACAGGGGATCAATCAGCCCCAGCATTTT. It yields the protein CASSRQGINQPQHF.

CDR3 amino acids: CASSPPGANTGELFF. The CDR3, as DNA: TGTGCCAGCAGCCCCCCAGGGGCCAACACCGGGGAGCTGTTTTTT. The rearrangement links TRBV12-3 or TRBV12-4 to TRBJ2-2, with TRBD1 as a possible D gene (6 bases). Trimming removed 6 bases from V and 2 bases from J, with 13 bases in between. The CDR3 covers 15 residues.

This clonotype has a handful of counts. The chain employs TRBV4-3 and TRBJ1-5; D is perhaps TRBD1 (6 bases). The V gene's germline CDR1 is LGHNA and CDR2 YSLEER. With 0 bases removed from V and 7 bases from J, the gap between germline ends came to 10 bases. This CDR3 comprises 14 residues. DNA of the CDR3: TGCGCCAGCAGCCAAGATATGGGGGCCCAGCCCCAGCATTTT. Protein product: CASSQDMGAQPQHF.

This clonotype was detected many times. The V and J genes are TRBV5-6 and TRBJ1-1, with D perhaps TRBD1 (6 bases). CDR1 SGHDT and CDR2 YYEEEE come from the germline V gene. Trimming left V 7 bases short and J 0 bases short, with 10 bases between. The CDR3 spans 13 residues. The CDR3 region is CASFRQVNTEAFF. The CDR3 DNA is TGTGCCAGCTTTAGACAGGTGAACACTGAAGCTTTCTTT.

The chain has TRBV10-1 and TRBJ2-7, with D possibly TRBD2 on 5 matching bases. The CDR3 is made up of 13 amino acids. From germline, CDR1 is WNHNN and CDR2 SYGVQD (reference sequence). Trimming took off 3 bases at V and 3 bases at J, with 9 bases between the two ends. The CDR3 DNA is TGCGCCAGCAGTGACCCGGGGAACTACGAGCAGTACTTC. This gives the protein CASSDPGNYEQYF.

This clonotype has at least ten counts. V gene TRBV12-3 or TRBV12-4 combines with J gene TRBJ1-1; maybe TRBD1 (5 bases). V gave up 7 bases and J gave up 14 bases, with 17 bases separating them. This CDR3 spans 11 amino acids. The CDR3 region has the DNA TGTGCCAGCACCAAAGGGGTTTTGGAGTTCTTT. It encodes CASTKGVLEFF.

This sequence joins TRBV10-3 and TRBJ2-2; 9 nucleotides line up with TRBD2. Germline V lookup: CDR1 ENHRY, CDR2 SYGVKD. V was pared by 7 bases and J by 5 bases, with 5 bases of the junction left unmatched. The CDR3 is 14 amino acids. The CDR3 DNA is TGTGCCATCACGGCGGGAGGGGGGACCGGGGAGCTGTTTTTT. Translated: CAITAGGGTGELFF.

CDR3 in amino acids: CASSGDGRQPQHF. CDR3 nucleotides: TGCGCCAGCAGCGGGGACGGCCGCCAGCCCCAGCATTTT. The V call is TRBV5-1, the J call TRBJ1-5, with a weak D call TRBD1 (5 bases). Trimming took off 4 bases at V and 7 bases at J, with 12 bases between the two ends. Germline V lookup: CDR1 SGHRS, CDR2 YFSETQ. This CDR3 spans 13 amino acids.

This clonotype was detected a few times. The chain employs TRBV6-4 and TRBJ2-1, with 10 bases aligning to TRBD1. This CDR3 comprises 16 residues. The J segment lost 8 bases and the V segment lost 3 bases, leaving 10 bases of the junction unmatched. Germline V gene data show CDR1 as MRHNA and CDR2 as SNTAGT. Here the CDR3 reads CASSETAGTGEDEQFF. The CDR3 coding sequence is TGTGCCAGCAGTGAGACTGCCGGGACAGGGGAAGATGAGCAGTTCTTC.

The sample holds many counts of this clonotype. The V gene is TRBV28, the J gene TRBJ2-7, with a possible D match to TRBD2 (5 bases). The V end lost 6 bases, the J end lost 7 bases, and 10 bases lay between the germline ends. This CDR3 has 11 residues. Per germline, CDR1 MDHEN and CDR2 SYDVKM. The CDR3 is CASSLTGEQYF. For the CDR3, the DNA is TGTGCCAGCAGCTTGACGGGGGAGCAGTACTTC.

There are many counts of this clonotype. The chain couples TRBV27 to TRBJ1-2; 7 bases map to TRBD1. The CDR3 consists of 14 residues. Germline-derived CDR1 and CDR2 are MNHEY and SMNVEV (reference sequence). Trimming cost V 5 bases and J 4 bases; bases outside gene matches: 7. The CDR3 reads CASSRQGEGYGYTF. CDR3 DNA sequence: TGTGCCAGCAGTCGACAGGGTGAGGGCTATGGCTACACCTTC.

This clonotype occurred many times. This sequence joins TRBV28 and TRBJ2-1; 11 bases agree with TRBD2. The CDR3 runs to 17 residues. V gave up 4 bases and J gave up 8 bases; unmatched junction bases: 13. Germline V gene sequence: CDR1 MDHEN, CDR2 SYDVKM. The CDR3 here is CASSSRTSGQVLDEQFF. The CDR3, as DNA: TGTGCCAGCAGTTCACGGACTAGCGGGCAAGTGTTGGATGAGCAGTTCTTC.

In this sample, this clonotype turned up many times. This chain links TRBV7-2 with TRBJ2-1; D is ambiguous. The V end lost 1 base, the J end lost 3 bases, and 7 bases lay between the germline ends. Germline loops: CDR1 SGHTA, CDR2 FQGNSA. The CDR3 runs to 14 residues. DNA of the CDR3: TGTGCCAGCAGCTTAGACGGCAGCTACAATGAGCAGTTCTTC. As protein: CASSLDGSYNEQFF.

The chain is built from TRBV6-4 and TRBJ2-2; D is uncertain. This CDR3 contains 13 residues. The germline V gene has CDR1 MRHNA and CDR2 SNTAGT. The germline V and J ends were trimmed by 10 bases and 5 bases, with 14 bases remaining between them. CDR3 coding DNA: TGTGCCACCCGATTCTCCCAGACCGGGGAGCTGTTTTTT. Encoded protein: CATRFSQTGELFF.

This clonotype turned up a few times. This chain uses TRBV6-6 with TRBJ2-5, with a tentative D call TRBD2 (5 bases). The germline V gene has CDR1 MNHNY and CDR2 SVGAGI (reference sequence). V was cut by 5 bases and J by 2 bases, with 18 bases left in between. The CDR3 is 16 residues long. CDR3: CASSAQSLARQETQYF. For the CDR3, the DNA is TGTGCCAGCAGTGCTCAGTCTCTAGCAAGGCAAGAGACCCAGTACTTC.

This clonotype was seen a few times. The CDR3 here is CASSLEGSRVDTQYF. The CDR3 DNA follows: TGTGCCAGCAGCTTAGAGGGTAGCCGCGTGGATACGCAGTATTTT. The V call is TRBV7-6, the J call TRBJ2-3; no clear D gene. V was trimmed by 1 base and J by 6 bases, leaving 14 bases between them. Germline CDR1 and CDR2: SGHVS and FNYEAQ. The CDR3 has 15 amino acids.

This clonotype was counted many times. A junction boundary mismatches the germline segment, possibly from a read error. V and J are TRBV7-7 and TRBJ2-1; a weak D match, TRBD1 (5 bases). Germline CDR1 is SSHAT and CDR2 is FNYEAQ (reference sequence). The CDR3 totals 13 residues. CDR3 nucleotide sequence: TGTGCTAGCAGCTTAGGCAGGGACAATGAGCAGTTCTTC. Translated, it gives CASSLGRDNEQFF.

With respect to this clonotype: A single base separates this from a much larger clone, so it may be a read error. The chain couples TRBV18 to TRBJ2-5, with a weak D call TRBD2 (6 bases). The germline gives CDR1 KGHSH, CDR2 LQKENI. This CDR3 contains 14 residues. Here the CDR3 reads CASSPAGSQEAQYF. CDR3 bases: TGTGCCAGCTCACCCGCGGGGAGCCAAGAGGCCCAGTACTTC.

The V call is TRBV19, the J call TRBJ2-7, with 8 bases fitting TRBD1. CDR3 length: 13 residues. Trimming cost V 5 bases and J 9 bases; bases outside gene matches: 9. Germline V gene lookup returns CDR1 LNHDA and CDR2 SQIVND (reference sequence). This CDR3 reads CASSGAHRGWQYF. In DNA, the CDR3 is TGTGCCAGTAGTGGGGCACACAGGGGGTGGCAGTACTTC. The full variable domain, rest sourced from reference TRBV19 and TRBJ2-7, is DGGITQSPKYLFRKEGQNVTLSCEQNLNHDAMYWYRQDPGQGLRLIYYSQIVNDFQKGDIAEGYSVSREKKESFPLTVTSAQKNPTAFYLCASSGAHRGWQYFGPGTRLTVT.

This clonotype occurred a few times. The rearrangement uses TRBV7-3 and TRBJ2-7; D possibly matches TRBD1 or TRBD2 (5 bases each). The CDR3 runs 13 residues. V shed 5 bases and J shed 6 bases, with 14 bases lying between them. Germline V gene sequence: CDR1 SGHTA, CDR2 FQGTGA. CDR3 loop: CASSLRERGEQYF. In DNA form, the CDR3 reads TGTGCCAGCAGCCTTAGAGAGAGGGGCGAGCAGTACTTC.

This clonotype has only a few counts. The chain joins TRBV12-3 or TRBV12-4 to TRBJ2-3; D remains unclear. This CDR3 has 12 amino acids. Trimming removed 5 bases at V and 4 bases at J, with 7 bases between. The CDR3 sequence is CASSPASDTQYF. The CDR3 nucleotides read TGTGCCAGCAGTCCTGCCTCAGATACGCAGTATTTT.

The chain uses TRBV19 and TRBJ2-7, with TRBD1 matching 9 bases. Germline CDR1 and CDR2: LNHDA and SQIVND (reference sequence). The CDR3 consists of 15 residues. The V segment lost 2 bases and the J segment 5 bases; nucleotides outside the gene matches: 7. CDR3 DNA: TGTGCCAGTAGTATATCCGGGACAGGGACCCACGAGCAGTACTTC. Its protein is CASSISGTGTHEQYF.